The clone carrying this T cell receptor (beta chain) was counted between two and nine times. This specimen belongs to a study of blood T cell repertoires in COVID-19. Study-wide background: Collection of acute and convalescent COVID-19 samples took place in the United States, Italy and Spain. Sample material is recorded as cDNA or gDNA derived from T cells, B-cell-depleted T cells, or PBMCs.

V lost 1 base, J lost 5 bases, and 9 bases stayed unmatched. Germline CDR1 and CDR2: LGHDT and YNNKEL (reference sequence). CDR3 length: 19 amino acids. In the source study's methods: Estimates of nucleated cell counts were drawn from the amplification of reference gene primers. This table comes from immunoSEQ multiplex PCR, and its TCRdb copy is limited to in-frame clones, with some not included. That table is the source of V, J and clone size, and D and trimming were worked out from the DNA. Of more than 45,000 clones listed, 70% to 90% are singletons. The rearrangement joins TRBV3-1 (or the pseudogene TRBV3-2) to TRBJ2-2; 14 bases are a match to TRBD2. The source material was peripheral blood. The receptor comes from a man between 60 and 70 years old with acute or convalescent COVID-19. The CDR3 nucleotides read TGTGCCAGCAGCCAAGGATGGACTAGCGGGAGGCGGAGGACCGGGGAGCTGTTTTTT. Translated, it gives CASSQGWTSGRRRTGELFF.